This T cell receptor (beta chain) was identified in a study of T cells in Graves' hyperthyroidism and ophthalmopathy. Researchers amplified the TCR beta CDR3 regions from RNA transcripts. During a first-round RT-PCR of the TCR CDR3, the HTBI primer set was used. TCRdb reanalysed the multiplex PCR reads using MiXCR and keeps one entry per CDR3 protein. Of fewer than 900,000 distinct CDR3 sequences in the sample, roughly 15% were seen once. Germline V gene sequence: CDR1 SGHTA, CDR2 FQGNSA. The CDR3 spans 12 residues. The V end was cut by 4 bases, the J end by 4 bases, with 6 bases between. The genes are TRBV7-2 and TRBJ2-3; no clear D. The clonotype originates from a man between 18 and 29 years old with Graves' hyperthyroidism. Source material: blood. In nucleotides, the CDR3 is TGTGCCAGCAGCTCCTGGCCAGATACGCAGTATTTT. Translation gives CASSSWPDTQYF.